Included here is one TCR beta chain sequence, with context. The protocol was immunoSEQ multiplex PCR, while the TCRdb copy is restricted to in-frame clones and leaves out a portion. The data contain around 280,000 clones, around 90% of them singletons. The data stem from a study of blood T cell repertoires in COVID-19. Study overall: Sources were T cells, B-cell-depleted T cells, or PBMCs; the material itself was cDNA or gDNA.

Trimming took 7 bases from V and 5 from J, leaving 12 bases between them. Germline V gene lookup returns CDR1 SNHLY and CDR2 FYNNEI. The CDR3 extends over 13 amino acids. Participants came from fewer than 25 US areas, aged roughly 18 to 100 years. Among Cohort 3 donors, those recovered had two negative PCRs, clearance, or symptom resolution. The receptor's source is a woman in her thirties or forties who had recovered from COVID-19. This sequence joins TRBV2 and TRBJ2-1; TRBD1 is a possible D gene (5 bases). Specimen: PBMCs or T cells enriched from blood (not recorded which). The DNA for the CDR3 is TGTGCCAGCAATGCAGGGTTGAACAATGAGCAGTTCTTC. This codes for CASNAGLNNEQFF.